Shown below are 7 T cell receptor beta chains from a single sample sequenced in a study of blood T cells in healthy people across ages. Using a J-beta primer mix together with a sample-barcoded 5' primer, a second PCR was run for about 6 to 12 cycles. TCRdb independently ran MiXCR on the 5' RACE reads; one entry per CDR3 protein. The table shows about 940,000 distinct CDR3 sequences, with about 44% occurring only once. The sample taken for sequencing was blood. The receptor set was obtained from a man aged 30 to 39 in good health.

This clonotype was detected only a few times. One end of the junction is discordant with germline, which a read error may explain. The chain couples TRBV7-2 to TRBJ2-6; possible D gene TRBD1, 5 bases. Germline loops: CDR1 SGHTA, CDR2 FQGNSA. The CDR3 loop spans 19 amino acids. CDR3 in DNA: TGTGCCAGTAGCTCCCGGTCCAGGGCCGTCTCTTCTGGGGCCAACGTCCTGACTTTC. This codes for CASSSRSRAVSSGANVLTF.

The rearrangement links TRBV28 to TRBJ2-4; D uncertain. Trimming shortened V by 8 bases and J by 2 bases, and 7 bases separated the two germline ends. CDR1 and CDR2 from the germline V gene are MDHEN and SYDVKM. This CDR3 region has 12 residues. CDR3 in DNA: TGTGCCAGCGCCGGTCCCAAAAACATTCAGTACTTC. Amino acid sequence: CASAGPKNIQYF.

This clonotype was seen ten or more times. The chain recombines TRBV30 with TRBJ2-3, with 9 bases that match TRBD2. Germline V lookup: CDR1 GTSNPN, CDR2 SVGIG (reference sequence). V gave up 3 bases and J gave up 2 bases; unmatched junction bases: 6. The CDR3 is 15 amino acids. CDR3: CAWSRSGGNTDTQYF. CDR3 bases: TGTGCCTGGAGCCGAAGCGGGGGGAACACAGATACGCAGTATTTT.

This clonotype has a handful of counts. The V gene is TRBV28, the J gene TRBJ2-1; 10 bases map to TRBD2. Trimming at V came to 6 bases and at J to 4 bases, leaving 6 bases not matched to a gene. CDR1 is MDHEN and CDR2 is SYDVKM in the germline V gene. The CDR3 sequence is 15 residues long. The CDR3 here is CASRSTSGPYNEQFF. The CDR3 region has the DNA TGTGCCAGCAGGTCGACTAGCGGGCCTTACAATGAGCAGTTCTTC. The whole variable domain, filled in from reference TRBV28 and TRBJ2-1, reads DVKVTQSSRYLVKRTGEKVFLECVQDMDHENMFWYRQDPGLGLRLIYFSYDVKMKEKGDIPEGYSVSREKKERFSLILESASTNQTSMYLCASRSTSGPYNEQFFGPGTRLTVL.

The chain has TRBV4-3 and TRBJ1-2; D call uncertain. The CDR3 loop spans 13 amino acids. Trimming cost V 0 bases and J 7 bases, with 9 bases left between them. Germline V CDR1 and CDR2: LGHNA, YSLEER. In DNA form, the CDR3 reads TGCGCCAGCAGCCAAGATGATTGGGGTGGCTACACCTTC. The encoded protein is CASSQDDWGGYTF.

V is TRBV29-1 and J is TRBJ2-7; perhaps D is TRBD1 or TRBD2 (5 bases each). Trimming took off 6 bases at V and 7 bases at J, with 10 bases between the two ends. The length of the CDR3 is 10 residues. The V gene's germline CDR1 is SQVTM and CDR2 ANQGSEA. This chain's CDR3 is CSVGTGEQYF. The CDR3 DNA reads TGCAGCGTCGGGACCGGGGAGCAGTACTTC.

V usage is TRBV9 and J usage is TRBJ2-6, with D perhaps matching TRBD2 (6 bases). The CDR3 is made up of 15 amino acids. Trimming took off 0 bases at V and 2 bases at J, with 6 bases between the two ends. In germline, CDR1 is SGDLS, CDR2 YYNGEE. CDR3 sequence reads: CASSVGGAGANVLTF. As DNA, the CDR3 is TGTGCCAGCAGCGTAGGCGGGGCTGGGGCCAACGTCCTGACTTTC.